Included here is one T cell receptor (beta chain) sequence, with context. There is no known antigen for this receptor. Base qualities are not at hand, and no much larger clone is one base apart. The CDR3 regions of human TCRbeta chains were subjected to immunosequencing. The source study handled its data this way. Repertoire TCRs were matched against a reference library of SARS-CoV-2-specific TCRs generated with the MIRA antigen-specificity platform. Breadth was defined as the fraction of unique TCRs that were SARS-CoV-2-associated, and depth was defined as the fraction of total T cells that were SARS-CoV-2-associated. Using the MIRA data, each spike-specific TCR was assigned both to the spike region to which the TCR was reactive and to a CD4 or CD8 class. Log10-transformed breadth and depth values were compared by one-way ANOVA with Sidak's multiple comparisons tests. Imported from immuneACCESS, the table was reduced by TCRdb to in-frame sequences with V and J called. These copies leave out some clones; in studies compared against another copy, an unresolved V gene accounts for under half, and the cause of the remainder is not known. The D gene and trimming were derived from the DNA, and the V and J assignments and clone size from that table. Here the sample has tens of thousands of clones; approximately 78% occur a single time. Roughly 5% of the sample is in the top ten clones.

This entry comes from a study of T cell responses to AZD1222 COVID-19 vaccine (dated by TCRdb to the early 2020s). Describing the broader study: Because spike-specific TCR depth and breadth did not differ between the two schedules, AZD1222 recipients who got a second dose at roughly 4 weeks were pooled with those who got a second dose at roughly 12 weeks. A total of more than 230 trial participants underwent TCR sequencing, of whom roughly 210 had received two doses of AZD1222 and about 25 had received two doses of the MenACWY control vaccine. Trial participants were enrolled by age into subgroups of 18-55, 56-69 and 70-plus years, and roughly 160, 29 and 62 TCR-sequenced participants, respectively, were included in these subgroups. Broader findings and caveats from the paper: Vaccine-associated CD4 TCRs spanned the whole spike protein, with dominant responses in regions 160-218 and 743-854. In the small 56-69-year group, the increase in depth fell short of significance, most likely because of low power. Participants were mostly white British and included more females than males, and it was suggested by the authors that clonal diversity may have been underestimated. No day 14 peak-response samples were available, so repertoires were characterized only after the peak T cell response. Conclusions about previously exposed vaccinees are limited, since just a handful of AZD1222 recipients were seropositive for SARS-CoV-2 at baseline. After two AZD1222 doses, spike-specific TCR breadth and depth were significantly higher than at day 0 and than in MenACWY recipients. Nearly half of unique spike-specific TCRs reportedly recognized epitopes outside regions mutated in the B.1.351 and B.1.1.7 variants.

The germline V gene encodes CDR1 SGHRS and CDR2 YFSETQ. The CDR3, cysteine through phenylalanine, is 11 amino acids long. The CDR3 DNA has 33 bases and is translated from base 1. The trim is 0 bases for V and 9 bases for J, with a gap of 4 bases between the germline ends. The sample's time point label is to be understood as: baseline before first vaccination. Vaccinee samples came from UK trials COV001 and COV002, including a single-blind randomized controlled phase 2/3 trial of AZD1222 (ChAdOx1 nCoV-19) in healthy adults. Trial participant PBMC samples were collected at day 0 and day 28 after the second dose for TCRbeta chain sequencing.

The chain couples TRBV5-1 to TRBJ2-1, with the D gene not confidently named. The sequences come from peripheral blood, collected on day 0 of AZD1222 vaccination. This TCR was recovered from an adult in good health. The CDR3 has the sequence CASSLAGEQFF. The bases are TGCGCCAGCAGCTTGGCTGGTGAGCAGTTCTTC.